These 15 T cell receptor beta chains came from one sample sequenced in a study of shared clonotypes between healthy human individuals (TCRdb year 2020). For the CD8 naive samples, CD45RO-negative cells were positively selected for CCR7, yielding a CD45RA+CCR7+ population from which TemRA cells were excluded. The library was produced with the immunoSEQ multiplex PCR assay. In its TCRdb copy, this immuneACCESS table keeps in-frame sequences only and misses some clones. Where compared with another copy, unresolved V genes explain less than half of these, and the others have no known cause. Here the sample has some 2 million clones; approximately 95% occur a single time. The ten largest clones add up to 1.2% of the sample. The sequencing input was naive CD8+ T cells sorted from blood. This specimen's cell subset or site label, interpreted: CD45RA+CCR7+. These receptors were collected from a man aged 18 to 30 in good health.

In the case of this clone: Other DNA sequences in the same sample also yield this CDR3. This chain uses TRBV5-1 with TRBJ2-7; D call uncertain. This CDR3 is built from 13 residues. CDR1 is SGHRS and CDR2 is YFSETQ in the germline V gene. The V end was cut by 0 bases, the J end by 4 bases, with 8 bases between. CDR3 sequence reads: CASSLELGYEQYF. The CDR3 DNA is TGCGCCAGCAGCTTGGAGTTAGGTTACGAGCAGTACTTC. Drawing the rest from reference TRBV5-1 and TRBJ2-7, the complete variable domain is KAGVTQTPRYLIKTRGQQVTLSCSPISGHRSVSWYQQTPGQGLQFLFEYFSETQRNKGNFPGRFSGRQFSNSRSEMNVSTLELGDSALYLCASSLELGYEQYFGPGTRLTVT.

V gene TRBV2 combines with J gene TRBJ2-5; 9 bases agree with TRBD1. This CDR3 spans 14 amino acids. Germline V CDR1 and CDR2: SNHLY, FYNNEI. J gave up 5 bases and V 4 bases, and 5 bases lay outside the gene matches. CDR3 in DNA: TGTGCCAGCAGTGGTTCAGACAGGGGGGAGACCCAGTACTTC. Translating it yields CASSGSDRGETQYF.

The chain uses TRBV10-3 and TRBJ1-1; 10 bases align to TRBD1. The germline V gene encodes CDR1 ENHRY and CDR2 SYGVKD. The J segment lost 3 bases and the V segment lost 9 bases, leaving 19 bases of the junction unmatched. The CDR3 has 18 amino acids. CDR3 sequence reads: CAMPYTFRDRGRDTEAFF. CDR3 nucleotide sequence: TGTGCCATGCCATACACCTTCCGGGACAGGGGTAGGGACACTGAAGCTTTCTTT.

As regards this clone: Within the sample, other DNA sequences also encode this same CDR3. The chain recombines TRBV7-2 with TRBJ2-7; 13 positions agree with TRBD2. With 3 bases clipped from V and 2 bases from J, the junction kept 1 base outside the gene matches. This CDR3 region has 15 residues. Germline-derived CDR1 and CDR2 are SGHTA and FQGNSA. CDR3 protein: CASSFGTSGAYEQYF. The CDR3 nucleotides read TGTGCCAGCAGCTTCGGGACTAGCGGGGCCTACGAGCAGTACTTC.

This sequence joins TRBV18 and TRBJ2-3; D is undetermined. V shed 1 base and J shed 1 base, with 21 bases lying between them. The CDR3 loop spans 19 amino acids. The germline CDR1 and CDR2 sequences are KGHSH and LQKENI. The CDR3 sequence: CASSPRWLELSTGTDTQYF. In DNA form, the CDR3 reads TGTGCCAGCTCACCACGATGGTTAGAATTATCGACCGGCACAGATACGCAGTATTTT.

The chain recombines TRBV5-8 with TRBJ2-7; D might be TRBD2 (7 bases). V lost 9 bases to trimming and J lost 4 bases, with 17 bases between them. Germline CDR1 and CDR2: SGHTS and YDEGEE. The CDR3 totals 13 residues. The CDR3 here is CATFFGGAYEQYF. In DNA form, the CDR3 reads TGTGCCACCTTCTTTGGGGGGGCGTACGAGCAGTACTTC.

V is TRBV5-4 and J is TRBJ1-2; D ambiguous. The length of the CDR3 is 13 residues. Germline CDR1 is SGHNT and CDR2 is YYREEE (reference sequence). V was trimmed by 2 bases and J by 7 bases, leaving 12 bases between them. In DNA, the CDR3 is TGTGCCAGCAGCTTTCGGGGAGTTTTTGGCTACACCTTC. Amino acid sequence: CASSFRGVFGYTF.

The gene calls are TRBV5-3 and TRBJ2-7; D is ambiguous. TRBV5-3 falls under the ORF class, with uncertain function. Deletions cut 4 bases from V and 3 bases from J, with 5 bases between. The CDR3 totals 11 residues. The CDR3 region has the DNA TGTGCCAGAAGCCAGATCTACGAGCAGTACTTC. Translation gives CARSQIYEQYF.

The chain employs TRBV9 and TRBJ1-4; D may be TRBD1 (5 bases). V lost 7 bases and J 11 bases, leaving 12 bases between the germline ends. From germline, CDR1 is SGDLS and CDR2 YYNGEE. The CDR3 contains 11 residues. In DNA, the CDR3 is TGTGCCAGCGCCTCGGGGGGGAAACTGTTTTTT. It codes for CASASGGKLFF.

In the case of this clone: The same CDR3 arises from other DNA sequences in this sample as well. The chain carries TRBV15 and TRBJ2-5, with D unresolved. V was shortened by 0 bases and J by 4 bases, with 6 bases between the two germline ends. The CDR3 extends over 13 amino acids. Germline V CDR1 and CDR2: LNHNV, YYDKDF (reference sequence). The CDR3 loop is CATSRDRGETQYF. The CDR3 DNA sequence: TGTGCCACCAGCAGAGACAGAGGAGAGACCCAGTACTTC.

CDR3 DNA: TGTGCCAGCAGTTACGGGGCTAGCTATTCCTATGAGCAGTTCTTC. Protein sequence: CASSYGASYSYEQFF. The chain carries TRBV6-5 and TRBJ2-1; perhaps D is TRBD1 or TRBD2 (5 bases each). The CDR3 runs to 15 residues. Trimming cost V 2 bases and J 8 bases, with 16 bases left between them. Germline V gene sequence: CDR1 MNHEY, CDR2 SVGAGI.

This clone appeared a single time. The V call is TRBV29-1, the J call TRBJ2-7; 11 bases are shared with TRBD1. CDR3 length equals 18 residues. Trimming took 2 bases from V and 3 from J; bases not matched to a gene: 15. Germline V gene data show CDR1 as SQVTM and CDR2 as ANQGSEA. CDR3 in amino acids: CSVELRDRGAGGLYEQYF. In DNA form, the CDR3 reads TGCAGCGTTGAACTCCGGGACAGGGGGGCGGGAGGTCTCTACGAGCAGTACTTC.

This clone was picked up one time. The CDR3 spells CASSSHKIRSYEQYF. The CDR3 region has the DNA TGTGCCAGCAGTTCCCACAAGATACGGTCCTACGAGCAGTACTTC. The chain has TRBV27 and TRBJ2-7; no reliable D call. Germline V lookup: CDR1 MNHEY, CDR2 SMNVEV (reference sequence). Trimming shortened V by 4 bases and J by 1 base, and 14 bases separated the two germline ends. The CDR3 is 15 amino acids.

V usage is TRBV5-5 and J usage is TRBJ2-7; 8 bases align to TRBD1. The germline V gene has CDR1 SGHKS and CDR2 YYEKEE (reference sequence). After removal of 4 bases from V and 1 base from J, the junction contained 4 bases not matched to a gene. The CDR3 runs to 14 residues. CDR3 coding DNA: TGTGCCAGCAGCGCCTACAGGGGGTCCTACGAGCAGTACTTC. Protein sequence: CASSAYRGSYEQYF.

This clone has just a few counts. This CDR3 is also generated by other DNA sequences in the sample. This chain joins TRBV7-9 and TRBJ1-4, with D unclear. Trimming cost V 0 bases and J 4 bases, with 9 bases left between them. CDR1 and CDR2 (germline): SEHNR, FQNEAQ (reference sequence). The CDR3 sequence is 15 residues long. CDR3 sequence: CASSLARAVNEKLFF. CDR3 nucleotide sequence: TGTGCCAGCAGCTTAGCGCGGGCAGTTAATGAAAAACTGTTTTTT. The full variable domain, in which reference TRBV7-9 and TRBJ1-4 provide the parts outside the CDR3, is DTGVSQNPRHKITKRGQNVTFRCDPISEHNRLYWYRQTLGQGPEFLTYFQNEAQLEKSRLLSDRFSAERPKGSFSTLEIQRTEQGDSAMYLCASSLARAVNEKLFFGSGTQLSVL.